Listed below are T cell receptor beta chains from one sample, sequenced in a study of vaccination effects on CD4 cells after COVID-19. Which antigens these TCRs recognize remains unknown. Repertoires were generated with immunoSEQ multiplex PCR, while TCRdb's copy carries only in-frame clones and drops some. The sample has tens of thousands of clones; roughly 76% are singletons. The specimen was CD4+ T cells from PBMCs cultured with HCoV-OC43 spike peptides, collected after COVID-19 vaccination. The receptors were gathered from a human donor who received a COVID-19 vaccine. CDR3s include the opening cysteine and the closing phenylalanine or tryptophan. D genes are given only for firm matches. A clone size is listed for some rows: how often the clone was seen (once, few, many), or a class if it is expanded.

D gene: .
V gene: TRBV12-3/TRBV12-4
clone size: .
J gene: TRBJ1-5
CDR3 length: 13
CDR3 DNA: TGTGCCAGCAGCGCCGGTGGGGGCCAGCCCCAGCATTTT
CDR3 protein: CASSAGGGQPQHF

D gene: TRBD1
V gene: TRBV10-3
clone size: medium-sized
J gene: TRBJ1-1
CDR3 length: 15
CDR3 DNA: TGTGCCATCAGCCCGGGACAGGGATTGGGAACTGAAGCTTTCTTT
CDR3 protein: CAISPGQGLGTEAFF

D gene: .
V gene: TRBV12-3/TRBV12-4
clone size: few
J gene: TRBJ1-2
CDR3 length: 13
CDR3 DNA: TGTGCCAGCAGTAGGGGGGACAACTATGGCTACACCTTC
CDR3 protein: CASSRGDNYGYTF

D gene: TRBD1
V gene: TRBV28
clone size: .
J gene: TRBJ2-2
CDR3 length: 18
CDR3 DNA: TGTGCCAGCAGCCACAGCCGTTGGACAGGGAGAGGGACCGGGGAGCTGTTTTTT
CDR3 protein: CASSHSRWTGRGTGELFF

D gene: .
V gene: TRBV5-1
clone size: .
J gene: TRBJ2-3
CDR3 length: 14
CDR3 DNA: TGCGCCAGCAGCTTGAACAGGCCCACAGATACGCAGTATTTT
CDR3 protein: CASSLNRPTDTQYF

D gene: TRBD2
V gene: TRBV27
clone size: .
J gene: TRBJ2-1
CDR3 length: 18
CDR3 DNA: TGTGCCAGCAGTTCCCAAATCCTAGCGGGGAGCTCCTACAATGAGCAGTTCTTC
CDR3 protein: CASSSQILAGSSYNEQFF

D gene: .
V gene: TRBV5-1
clone size: once
J gene: TRBJ2-2
CDR3 length: 12
CDR3 DNA: TGCGCCAGCCAATCAGGGGCCGGGGAGCTGTTTTTT
CDR3 protein: CASQSGAGELFF

D gene: .
V gene: TRBV10-3
clone size: once
J gene: TRBJ1-1
CDR3 length: 15
CDR3 DNA: TGTGCCATCAGAACTGATACTCCCGGGAACACTGAAGCTTTCTTT
CDR3 protein: CAIRTDTPGNTEAFF

D gene: TRBD2
V gene: TRBV18
clone size: .
J gene: TRBJ2-2
CDR3 length: 16
CDR3 DNA: TGTGCCAGCTCACCGTTTGCGGGGGAGAACACCGGGGAGCTGTTTTTT
CDR3 protein: CASSPFAGENTGELFF

D gene: TRBD1
V gene: TRBV3-1/TRBV3-2
clone size: .
J gene: TRBJ2-2
CDR3 length: 16
CDR3 DNA: TGTGCCAGCAGCCGTCCGGGACAGGGGAACACCGGGGAGCTGTTTTTT
CDR3 protein: CASSRPGQGNTGELFF

D gene: .
V gene: TRBV3-1/TRBV3-2
clone size: .
J gene: TRBJ1-3
CDR3 length: 13
CDR3 DNA: TGTGCCAGCAGCCAATCTCGTGGAAACACCATATATTTT
CDR3 protein: CASSQSRGNTIYF

D gene: TRBD2
V gene: TRBV7-2
clone size: .
J gene: TRBJ2-5
CDR3 length: 18
CDR3 DNA: TGTGCCAGCAGCTCTCTTTCTAGCGGGGGGGCCAGTAGGGAGACCCAGTACTTC
CDR3 protein: CASSSLSSGGASRETQYF

D gene: .
V gene: TRBV6-2/TRBV6-3
clone size: .
J gene: TRBJ1-6
CDR3 length: 15
CDR3 DNA: TGTGCCAGCAGTTCCTCCCTAACCGTTGATTCACCCCTCCACTTT
CDR3 protein: CASSSSLTVDSPLHF

D gene: TRBD2
V gene: TRBV5-1
clone size: .
J gene: TRBJ2-3
CDR3 length: 18
CDR3 DNA: TGCGCCAGCAGCTTGGAAGGGGCGCGGGGGGGAAGCACAGATACGCAGTATTTT
CDR3 protein: CASSLEGARGGSTDTQYF

D gene: TRBD1
V gene: TRBV24-1
clone size: .
J gene: TRBJ2-3
CDR3 length: 15
CDR3 DNA: TGTGCCACCAGTGACGCGACAGGGTATACAGATACGCAGTATTTT
CDR3 protein: CATSDATGYTDTQYF

D gene: .
V gene: TRBV28
clone size: once
J gene: TRBJ2-1
CDR3 length: 16
CDR3 DNA: TGTGCCAGCAGGTACAGATCTCTCGCCTACAACAATGAGCAGTTCTTC
CDR3 protein: CASRYRSLAYNNEQFF

D gene: TRBD1
V gene: TRBV24-1
clone size: .
J gene: TRBJ2-1
CDR3 length: 16
CDR3 DNA: TGTGCCACCAGTGATTCCGAGCAGGGGGCCTACAATGAGCAGTTCTTC
CDR3 protein: CATSDSEQGAYNEQFF

D gene: .
V gene: TRBV7-7
clone size: .
J gene: TRBJ1-4
CDR3 length: 13
CDR3 DNA: TGTGCCAGCAGCCAAACCCTAAATGAAAAACTGTTTTTT
CDR3 protein: CASSQTLNEKLFF

D gene: TRBD1
V gene: TRBV7-7
clone size: .
J gene: TRBJ2-5
CDR3 length: 15
CDR3 DNA: TGTGCCAGCAGCTTAGCGGCAGGGGGCAGAGAGACCCAGTACTTC
CDR3 protein: CASSLAAGGRETQYF

D gene: .
V gene: TRBV30
clone size: .
J gene: TRBJ1-5
CDR3 length: 15
CDR3 DNA: TGTGCCTGGAGTGTAGAAGGGGGAAGGGGTCAGCCCCAGCATTTT
CDR3 protein: CAWSVEGGRGQPQHF

D gene: .
V gene: TRBV29-1
clone size: .
J gene: TRBJ2-2
CDR3 length: 11
CDR3 DNA: TGCAGCGTTCAGCGCACCGGGGAGCTGTTTTTT
CDR3 protein: CSVQRTGELFF

D gene: .
V gene: TRBV5-1
clone size: .
J gene: TRBJ1-4
CDR3 length: 15
CDR3 DNA: TGCGCCAGCAGCTTCGACAGTTCAACTAATGAAAAACTGTTTTTT
CDR3 protein: CASSFDSSTNEKLFF

D gene: TRBD1
V gene: TRBV5-4
clone size: few
J gene: TRBJ1-1
CDR3 length: 16
CDR3 DNA: TGTGCCAGCAGCCGCGGGACAGGCGCACTGAACACTGAAGCTTTCTTT
CDR3 protein: CASSRGTGALNTEAFF

D gene: .
V gene: TRBV2
clone size: .
J gene: TRBJ2-3
CDR3 length: 14
CDR3 DNA: TGTGCCAGCAGTGCGGATCTTAGCACAGATACGCAGTATTTT
CDR3 protein: CASSADLSTDTQYF

D gene: TRBD1
V gene: TRBV6-5
clone size: .
J gene: TRBJ1-1
CDR3 length: 15
CDR3 DNA: TGTGCCAGCAGTTACTACAGGGGAGGGCACACTGAAGCTTTCTTT
CDR3 protein: CASSYYRGGHTEAFF

D gene: .
V gene: TRBV24-1
clone size: .
J gene: TRBJ2-3
CDR3 length: 17
CDR3 DNA: TGTGCCACCAGTGATTTTTGGCCAGGGGATAACACAGATACGCAGTATTTT
CDR3 protein: CATSDFWPGDNTDTQYF

D gene: .
V gene: TRBV6-2/TRBV6-3
clone size: .
J gene: TRBJ2-1
CDR3 length: 13
CDR3 DNA: TGTGCCAGCAGTTTAGAAGGGTTCGATGAGCAGTTCTTC
CDR3 protein: CASSLEGFDEQFF

D gene: TRBD1
V gene: TRBV4-1
clone size: .
J gene: TRBJ1-1
CDR3 length: 14
CDR3 DNA: TGCGCCAGCAGCGCCCCGACAGGGACCCCTGAAGCTTTCTTT
CDR3 protein: CASSAPTGTPEAFF

D gene: TRBD1
V gene: TRBV20-1
clone size: .
J gene: TRBJ1-2
CDR3 length: 15
CDR3 DNA: TGCAGTGCTAGTAAGGGACAGGGGAGCCCCTATGGCTACACCTTC
CDR3 protein: CSASKGQGSPYGYTF

D gene: .
V gene: TRBV5-4
clone size: .
J gene: TRBJ1-2
CDR3 length: 15
CDR3 DNA: TGTGCCAGCAGCTTGGTTGCGGGAACTAACTATGGCTACACCTTC
CDR3 protein: CASSLVAGTNYGYTF

D gene: .
V gene: TRBV7-2
clone size: .
J gene: TRBJ1-1
CDR3 length: 14
CDR3 DNA: TGTGCCAGCAGCTCGTTCTTATCGAACACTGAAGCTTTCTTT
CDR3 protein: CASSSFLSNTEAFF

D gene: TRBD1
V gene: TRBV6-6
clone size: .
J gene: TRBJ1-1
CDR3 length: 14
CDR3 DNA: TGTGCCACGTCGACCGGGACAGGGGGACCCGGGGCTTTCTTT
CDR3 protein: CATSTGTGGPGAFF

D gene: TRBD2
V gene: TRBV7-2
clone size: .
J gene: TRBJ2-3
CDR3 length: 17
CDR3 DNA: TGTGCCAGCAGCTCACGGCCTAGCGGGGGGGCCAAAGATACGCAGTATTTT
CDR3 protein: CASSSRPSGGAKDTQYF

D gene: TRBD2
V gene: TRBV4-3
clone size: .
J gene: TRBJ2-2
CDR3 length: 17
CDR3 DNA: TGCGCCAGCAGCCCCGGGCGGGGGGGCCTCGGCACCGGGGAGCTGTTTTTT
CDR3 protein: CASSPGRGGLGTGELFF

D gene: .
V gene: TRBV7-2
clone size: .
J gene: TRBJ2-5
CDR3 length: 14
CDR3 DNA: TGTGCCAGCAGCCTAGGAGGGGGTCGGGAGACCCAGTACTTC
CDR3 protein: CASSLGGGRETQYF